These T cell receptor beta chains were read from a single sample in a study of Ad26.COV2.S vaccination and SARS-CoV-2 variants. TCRdb keeps only in-frame clones here, not all; method: immunoSEQ multiplex PCR. The sample records about 470,000 clones, roughly 88% being singletons. Sequencing was performed on peripheral blood, taken in a trial of Ad26.COV2.S vaccine versus placebo. The receptors here all came from a person aged 18-65 years who received the Ad26.COV2.S COVID-19 vaccine or a placebo. Both conserved end residues are part of each CDR3. Fields, in order: V gene, D gene, J gene, clone size, CDR3 DNA, CDR3 protein. D genes are given only for firm matches. Size is stated for part of the rows, as once, few or many counts, or as a class when the clone is expanded.

>TRBV20-1|.|TRBJ2-3|.
TGCAGTGGTGGGCGGGAAGATACGCAGTATTTT
CSGGREDTQYF
>TRBV29-1|TRBD2|TRBJ2-1|.
TGCAGCGGTGCCGGGACTAGCGGGAGGGCGTTCTACAATGAGCAGTTCTTC
CSGAGTSGRAFYNEQFF
>TRBV6-5|.|TRBJ2-1|.
TGTGCCAGCGGGCGTGGAAACCCTTACAATGAGCAGTTCTTC
CASGRGNPYNEQFF
>TRBV27|.|TRBJ2-2|.
TGTGCCAGCAGGGTGTCCGGGGAGCTGTTTTTT
CASRVSGELFF
>TRBV7-6|TRBD2|TRBJ2-1|.
TGTGCCAGCAGTGGGGAGCGGGAGACCTACAATGAGCAGTTCTTC
CASSGERETYNEQFF
>TRBV28|.|TRBJ1-5|.
TGTGCCAGCACTAGGAACCGGTCCTATCAGCCCCAGCATTTT
CASTRNRSYQPQHF
>TRBV19|TRBD2|TRBJ2-3|.
TGTGCCAGTACCCCCGGGAGGGCCTATGCAGATACGCAGTATTTT
CASTPGRAYADTQYF
>TRBV27|.|TRBJ2-2|.
TGTGCCAGCAGTGAAAACAGGGCCTGGGAGCTGTTTTTT
CASSENRAWELFF
>TRBV24-1|.|TRBJ2-7|few
TGTGCCACCAGCCCCACATCCGGTCGGGAGCAGTACTTC
CATSPTSGREQYF
>TRBV3-1/TRBV3-2|TRBD1|TRBJ2-3|once
TGTGCCAGCAGTCCCGGGACAGCCAAATCAGATACGCAGTATTTT
CASSPGTAKSDTQYF
>TRBV7-3|.|TRBJ1-1|.
TGTGCCAGCAGCTTAACAGTAGTGACACAGAACACTGAAGCTTTCTTT
CASSLTVVTQNTEAFF